These 30 T cell receptor beta chains originate from one sample sequenced in a study of T-cell reconstitution after alpha-beta-depleted transplantation in children. Researchers prepared the TCRbeta library using unique molecular identifiers, the study reports. TCRdb reprocessed the PCR reads via MiXCR and lists one record per CDR3 protein. The sample has over 85,000 distinct CDR3 sequences; less than 6% are singletons. The sequencing here drew on PBMCs, mostly from graft donor cells, taken 60 days after TCRalphabeta/CD19-depleted stem cell transplant. The receptors stem from a female patient between 2 and 15 years old who had a stem cell transplant for Fanconi anemia, so the T cells may come from the graft donor.

This clonotype was observed many times. V gene TRBV20-1 combines with J gene TRBJ2-6; D is uncertain. Trimming shortened V by 1 base and J by 2 bases, and 9 bases separated the two germline ends. Germline-derived CDR1 and CDR2 are DFQATT and SNEGSKA (reference sequence). The CDR3 extends over 15 amino acids. The CDR3 region has the DNA TGCAGTGCTAGAGGCCGTTTCACTGGGGCCAACGTCCTGACTTTC. Translation: CSARGRFTGANVLTF.

This clonotype was seen at least ten times. The chain is built from TRBV5-6 and TRBJ2-1, with 9 bases matching TRBD2. The CDR3 runs to 16 residues. CDR1 is SGHDT, CDR2 YYEEEE, per germline. V trimming: 3 bases; J trimming: 6 bases; junction bases outside the gene matches: 10. CDR3 amino acids: CASSSTPGLASNEQFF. CDR3 DNA: TGTGCCAGCAGCTCAACGCCGGGACTAGCTTCCAATGAGCAGTTCTTC. Supplemented by reference TRBV5-6 and TRBJ2-1, the full variable domain reads DAGVTQSPTHLIKTRGQQVTLRCSPKSGHDTVSWYQQALGQGPQFIFQYYEEEERQRGNFPDRFSGHQFPNYSSELNVNALLLGDSALYLCASSSTPGLASNEQFFGPGTRLTVL.

This clonotype was counted many times. The chain links TRBV12-3 or TRBV12-4 to TRBJ2-1; 8 bases match TRBD2. CDR3 length equals 15 residues. Trimming took 8 bases from V and 5 from J; bases not matched to a gene: 11. The CDR3 here is CASVSGIALNNEQFF. The CDR3 DNA sequence: TGTGCCAGCGTTAGCGGGATCGCTTTAAACAATGAGCAGTTCTTC.

The chain carries TRBV3-1 and TRBJ2-2, with D perhaps given as TRBD1 or TRBD2 (5 bases each). The CDR3 sequence is 16 residues long. Between the trimmed V and J ends, which lost 0 bases and 1 base, there was a span of 9 bases. The germline V gene encodes CDR1 LGHDT and CDR2 YNNKEL (reference sequence). Written as DNA, the CDR3 is TGTGCCAGCAGCCAAGAGAGGGGCCAGAACACCGGGGAGCTGTTTTTT. The encoded protein is CASSQERGQNTGELFF.

In its sample, this clonotype was seen a few times. V and J are TRBV18 and TRBJ2-7; D ambiguous. The CDR3 has 16 residues. With 2 bases removed from V and 2 bases from J, the gap between germline ends came to 16 bases. Germline V gene sequence: CDR1 KGHSH, CDR2 LQKENI. The CDR3 loop is CASSPRVGSTAYEQYF. In DNA, the CDR3 is TGTGCCAGCTCACCAAGGGTGGGCTCCACGGCCTACGAGCAGTACTTC.

This clonotype was seen a handful of times. V usage is TRBV7-2 and J usage is TRBJ2-2; tentatively, D is TRBD1 (6 bases). Germline CDR1 is SGHTA and CDR2 is FQGNSA. The V end was cut by 4 bases, the J end by 4 bases, with 16 bases between. The CDR3 sequence is 16 residues long. The CDR3 nucleotides are TGTGCCAGCAGCTCGATAGGACAGCTAATCACCGGGGAGCTGTTTTTT. Translating it yields CASSSIGQLITGELFF.

In its sample, this clonotype was seen a few times. The chain uses TRBV5-6 and TRBJ2-7; D call uncertain. From germline, CDR1 is SGHDT and CDR2 YYEEEE. The CDR3 runs 15 residues. With 9 bases removed from V and 1 base from J, the gap between germline ends came to 20 bases. The DNA of the CDR3 is TGTGCCAAATCTGCGTCCCGGGCCTTTTCCTACGAGCAGTACTTC. Encoded protein: CAKSASRAFSYEQYF.

This clonotype has more than one count but fewer than ten. The rearrangement joins TRBV28 to TRBJ2-7, with D tentatively TRBD2 (6 bases). V was trimmed by 1 base and J by 0 bases, leaving 10 bases between them. The V gene's germline CDR1 is MDHEN and CDR2 SYDVKM. The CDR3 totals 15 residues. Here the CDR3 DNA reads TGTGCCAGCAGTTTATCTGGGGGGAGCTCCTACGAGCAGTACTTC. It yields the protein CASSLSGGSSYEQYF.

The chain combines TRBV12-3 or TRBV12-4 with TRBJ1-1; D perhaps matches TRBD1 (6 bases). This CDR3 comprises 14 residues. V was pared by 2 bases and J by 5 bases, with 12 bases between. The CDR3 protein is CASSLSGQMTEAFF. The CDR3 DNA is TGTGCCAGCAGTTTAAGTGGACAGATGACTGAAGCTTTCTTT.

The chain has TRBV28 and TRBJ2-7; 7 bases are shared with TRBD1. Germline values: CDR1 MDHEN, CDR2 SYDVKM. The CDR3 consists of 14 residues. Unmatched junction bases numbered 9, after V lost 7 bases and J lost 3 bases. The CDR3, as DNA: TGTGCCAGCAAACTCAGACAGGGTTTCTACGAGCAGTACTTC. Its translation is CASKLRQGFYEQYF.

This clonotype showed up many times. The chain joins TRBV6-2 or TRBV6-3 to TRBJ2-7; the D is unclear. Germline CDR1 is MNHEY and CDR2 is SVGEGT. Trimming removed 7 bases at V and 3 bases at J, with 16 bases between. The CDR3 loop spans 14 amino acids. The CDR3 is CASTPSQTVYEQYF. Written as DNA, the CDR3 is TGTGCCAGCACCCCCTCGCAGACCGTCTACGAGCAGTACTTC.

This clonotype was counted ten times or more. The chain couples TRBV10-3 to TRBJ2-3; 9 bases align to TRBD2. The trim removed 7 bases at V and 3 bases at J, leaving 8 bases unmatched. CDR1 ENHRY and CDR2 SYGVKD come from the germline V gene. CDR3 length: 15 residues. CDR3 bases: TGTGCCATCAATGATCCGCGGGGGGGAACAGATACGCAGTATTTT. This codes for CAINDPRGGTDTQYF.

The chain couples TRBV24-1 to TRBJ2-5; 8 bases align to TRBD2. V was pared by 4 bases and J by 5 bases, with 8 bases of the junction left unmatched. From germline, CDR1 is KGHDR and CDR2 SFDVKD. This CDR3 contains 15 residues. The CDR3 loop is CATSDQTAGEETQYF. CDR3 bases: TGTGCCACCAGTGACCAGACAGCGGGGGAGGAGACCCAGTACTTC.

This clonotype came up many times. The genes are TRBV12-3 or TRBV12-4 and TRBJ2-3; 12 nucleotides agree with TRBD2. The CDR3 has 14 residues. Unmatched junction bases numbered 5, after V lost 8 bases and J lost 5 bases. CDR3 in DNA: TGTGCCAGCGCCAGACTAGCGGGGGTAGATACGCAGTATTTT. This translates into CASARLAGVDTQYF.

This clonotype was counted at least ten times. J is TRBJ2-5 and V is TRBV3-1; 8 bases agree with TRBD1. Trimming took 5 bases from V and 0 from J; bases not matched to a gene: 8. CDR3 size: 16 residues. Germline lookup yields CDR1 LGHDT and CDR2 YNNKEL (reference sequence). DNA of the CDR3: TGTGCCAGCAGCACTCCGGGACAGGACTACCAAGAGACCCAGTACTTC. Encoded protein: CASSTPGQDYQETQYF.

There are a few counts of this clonotype. This rearrangement joins TRBV5-1 to TRBJ2-1; D may be TRBD2 (5 bases). Per the germline V gene, CDR1 is SGHRS and CDR2 is YFSETQ. CDR3 size: 16 residues. Trimming left V 0 bases short and J 0 bases short, with 10 bases between. The CDR3 DNA is TGCGCCAGCAGCTTGGGGACGGGAAGCTCCTACAATGAGCAGTTCTTC. Protein product: CASSLGTGSSYNEQFF. The full variable domain, its missing parts supplied by reference TRBV5-1 and TRBJ2-1, is KAGVTQTPRYLIKTRGQQVTLSCSPISGHRSVSWYQQTPGQGLQFLFEYFSETQRNKGNFPGRFSGRQFSNSRSEMNVSTLELGDSALYLCASSLGTGSSYNEQFFGPGTRLTVL.

There are many counts of this clonotype. In nucleotides, the CDR3 is TGTGCCAGCAGTTTATACACCTACAATGAGCAGTTCTTC. It yields the protein CASSLYTYNEQFF. The chain is built from TRBV12-3 or TRBV12-4 and TRBJ2-1; D is unresolved. Trimming cost V 2 bases and J 2 bases, with 4 bases left between them. The CDR3 has 13 residues.

V and J are TRBV6-4 and TRBJ2-1; D is possibly TRBD2 (6 bases). CDR1 is MRHNA, CDR2 SNTAGT, per germline. The V end was cut by 0 bases, the J end by 4 bases, with 13 bases between. This CDR3 region has 16 residues. CDR3 in amino acids: CASSDSRGKKYNEQFF. The CDR3 DNA sequence: TGTGCCAGCAGTGACTCGCGGGGTAAAAAATACAATGAGCAGTTCTTC.

At least ten counts were recorded for this clonotype. The chain uses TRBV29-1 and TRBJ2-1; TRBD1 aligns across 9 bases. CDR1 is SQVTM and CDR2 is ANQGSEA in the germline V gene. This CDR3 is built from 12 residues. CDR3 coding DNA: TGCAGAGCGGACAGGGGTTACAATGAGCAGTTCTTC. Its protein product is CRADRGYNEQFF.

The table lists this clonotype with many counts. As DNA, the CDR3 is TGTGCCAGCAGTTACTCGGGGGCGCGGGAGCTGTTTTTT. It specifies CASSYSGARELFF. This chain links TRBV6-5 with TRBJ2-2; weak D call: TRBD1 (6 bases). Per germline, CDR1 MNHEY and CDR2 SVGAGI. V gave up 0 bases and J gave up 9 bases, with 8 bases separating them. CDR3 length equals 13 residues.

As concerns this clonotype: A much larger clonotype is one base distant, so this may be a read error. The chain carries TRBV24-1 and TRBJ2-1; 8 positions match TRBD1. V lost 1 base to trimming and J lost 9 bases; unmatched junction nucleotides: 7. Germline CDR1 and CDR2: KGHDR and SFDVKD. The CDR3 spans 15 residues. The CDR3 region has the DNA TGTGCCACCAGTGATTTCAGGGGGCTTCACAGTGAGCAGTTCTTC. It translates to CATSDFRGLHSEQFF.

This clonotype was recorded many times. J is TRBJ1-1 and V is TRBV19; D ambiguous. V lost 3 bases and J 4 bases, leaving 6 bases between the germline ends. The CDR3 extends over 12 amino acids. Germline V gene data show CDR1 as LNHDA and CDR2 as SQIVND (reference sequence). The CDR3 DNA is TGTGCCAGTAGTATCTCCTCCACTGAAGCTTTCTTT. It codes for CASSISSTEAFF.

This chain uses TRBV20-1 with TRBJ2-6; perhaps TRBD1 as D (6 bases). The CDR3 has 18 residues. The V end lost 0 bases, the J end lost 2 bases, and 17 bases lay between the germline ends. Looked up from germline, CDR1 is DFQATT and CDR2 is SNEGSKA (reference sequence). The CDR3 spells CSARDGSTGSTGANVLTF. CDR3 nucleotides: TGCAGTGCTAGAGACGGGTCTACAGGGTCTACTGGGGCCAACGTCCTGACTTTC.

This clonotype was counted many times. This rearrangement joins TRBV2 to TRBJ2-1; the D call may be TRBD1 or TRBD2 (5 bases each). V was shortened by 5 bases and J by 12 bases, with 20 bases between the two germline ends. In germline, CDR1 is SNHLY, CDR2 FYNNEI. This CDR3 comprises 14 residues. CDR3 sequence reads: CASSTGTGTDGQFF. The CDR3 DNA reads as TGTGCCAGCAGTACCGGGACCGGGACGGATGGGCAGTTCTTC.

The chain recombines TRBV19 with TRBJ2-4; 7 bases are shared with TRBD1. This CDR3 contains 14 residues. Germline lookup yields CDR1 LNHDA and CDR2 SQIVND (reference sequence). The V and J ends lost 7 bases and 3 bases, in that order; junction bases with no gene match: 6. CDR3 region: CASTPTGIKNIQYF. For the CDR3, the DNA is TGTGCCAGTACCCCGACAGGGATCAAAAACATTCAGTACTTC.

This clonotype was seen many times. The chain couples TRBV29-1 to TRBJ2-1, with 9 bases lining up with TRBD2. Unmatched junction bases numbered 11, after V lost 7 bases and J lost 4 bases. This CDR3 has 15 residues. From germline, CDR1 is SQVTM and CDR2 ANQGSEA. DNA for the CDR3: TGCAGCGCCCCAGGACTAGCGATAGGGTACAATGAGCAGTTCTTC. Translation: CSAPGLAIGYNEQFF.

This clonotype was found many times. The gene calls are TRBV11-2 and TRBJ2-5; TRBD1 is a possible D gene (5 bases). From germline, CDR1 is SGHAT and CDR2 FQNNGV. The V end was cut by 1 base, the J end by 3 bases, with 9 bases between. The CDR3 consists of 14 residues. The CDR3 region is CASSLGQLEETQYF. The CDR3 DNA reads TGTGCCAGCAGCTTAGGACAGTTGGAAGAGACCCAGTACTTC. The full variable domain, with the rest looked up from reference TRBV11-2 and TRBJ2-5, is EAGVAQSPRYKIIEKRQSVAFWCNPISGHATLYWYQQILGQGPKLLIQFQNNGVVDDSQLPKDRFSAERLKGVDSTLKIQPAKLEDSAVYLCASSLGQLEETQYFGPGTRLLVL.

This clonotype has at least ten counts. The chain employs TRBV29-1 and TRBJ2-2, with D tentatively TRBD1 or TRBD2 (6 bases each). The germline V and J ends were trimmed by 4 bases and 6 bases, with 18 bases remaining between them. The CDR3 is 15 amino acids. Germline V gene data show CDR1 as SQVTM and CDR2 as ANQGSEA. The CDR3 DNA reads TGCAGCGTTGGGCAGTTCGGGGGCTTCCCCGGGGAGCTGTTTTTT. It translates to CSVGQFGGFPGELFF.

This clonotype was observed many times. The chain employs TRBV2 and TRBJ2-7; 14 nucleotides agree with TRBD2. The length of the CDR3 is 17 residues. Trimming took 4 bases from V and 4 from J; bases not matched to a gene: 9. Germline V gives CDR1 SNHLY, CDR2 FYNNEI. CDR3: CASSGTSGGPHGYEQYF. The CDR3 coding sequence is TGTGCCAGCAGTGGGACTAGCGGGGGGCCCCACGGATACGAGCAGTACTTC.

The J gene is TRBJ2-1, the V gene TRBV19; no clear D. Trimming left V 2 bases short and J 2 bases short, with 4 bases between. Looked up from germline, CDR1 is LNHDA and CDR2 is SQIVND (reference sequence). CDR3 length equals 13 residues. In DNA form, the CDR3 reads TGTGCCAGTAGTATAAGTACCTACAATGAGCAGTTCTTC. Protein: CASSISTYNEQFF.